A selection of T cell receptor beta chains follows, all from one sample in a study of blood T cells in healthy people across ages. TCRdb re-derived calls from the 5' RACE reads in MiXCR, one entry per CDR3 protein. This table has about 680,000 distinct CDR3 sequences, around 45% appearing once. The sequencing sample was made of blood. These receptors originate from a woman aged 60-70 years in good health. Each CDR3 is given with its conserved first and last residue. Fields, in order: V gene, clone size, J gene, D gene, CDR3 DNA, CDR3 protein. D genes are given only for firm matches. A row's size may be missing; if present it is once, few, many or a size class.

>TRBV6-1|-|TRBJ1-2|-
TGTGCCAGCTCACCCTTGGGGACTTATGGCTACACCTTC
CASSPLGTYGYTF
>TRBV28|few|TRBJ2-4|TRBD1
TGTGCCAGCAGTTCCTCGGGACAGGGAAAAGCCAAAAACATTCAGTACTTC
CASSSSGQGKAKNIQYF
>TRBV20-1|-|TRBJ2-1|-
TGCAGTGCGCCCGACCGGGACATGGGCTACAATGAGCAGTTCTTC
CSAPDRDMGYNEQFF
>TRBV2|few|TRBJ2-4|TRBD2
TGTGCCAGCACTCCGACTAGCCGAGGGCAGTACTTC
CASTPTSRGQYF
>TRBV5-1|-|TRBJ1-1|TRBD1
TGCGCCAGCAGCTCAGACAGGGGTGACACTGAAGCTTTCTTT
CASSSDRGDTEAFF
>TRBV18|few|TRBJ2-7|TRBD1
TGTGCCAGCTCACCAACCCGGGGACAGGGGGCGAATGAGCAGTACTTC
CASSPTRGQGANEQYF
>TRBV7-2|-|TRBJ1-6|-
TGTGCCAGCAGCCTACAAATGTATAATTCACCCCTCCACTTT
CASSLQMYNSPLHF
>TRBV20-1|few|TRBJ1-4|TRBD1
TGCAGTGCTAGAGACCCGGGACAGGGCTTCGGGGAACTGTTTTTT
CSARDPGQGFGELFF
>TRBV5-4|-|TRBJ2-1|-
TGTGCCAGCAGCGTCGTCGGCGAGGAGGGGACCCAGTTCTTC
CASSVVGEEGTQFF
>TRBV6-2/TRBV6-3|-|TRBJ2-7|-
TGTGCCAGCAGTGCCTTAGGGAGCTCCTACGAGCAGTACTTC
CASSALGSSYEQYF
>TRBV10-3|few|TRBJ1-4|-
TGTGCCATCAGTCGGGATGAAAAACTGTTTTTT
CAISRDEKLFF
>TRBV20-1|few|TRBJ2-1|-
TGCAGTGCTATTCCCGGGGCCCACAATGAGCAGTTCTTC
CSAIPGAHNEQFF
>TRBV10-3|few|TRBJ2-3|-
TGTGCCATCAGTGTTAACAGGGAGAGGGAGGTCACAGATACGCAGTATTTT
CAISVNREREVTDTQYF
>TRBV20-1|many|TRBJ2-1|-
TGCAGTGCTAGCGGGAGTAGCCACAATGAGCAGTTCTTC
CSASGSSHNEQFF
>TRBV7-2|-|TRBJ2-7|-
TGTGCCAGCAGCCAGGGGCGGGAGTACGAGCAGTACTTC
CASSQGREYEQYF
>TRBV20-1|many|TRBJ2-1|-
TGCAGTGCCTTGACACCGAGCTCCTACAATGAGCAGTTCTTC
CSALTPSSYNEQFF
>TRBV12-3/TRBV12-4|-|TRBJ2-7|TRBD2
TGTGCCAGCAGTTCTAGCGGGAGTAAGTACGAGCAGTACTTC
CASSSSGSKYEQYF
>TRBV7-9|-|TRBJ2-1|TRBD2
TGTGCCAGCAGCTTATTAAGTTTGGCGGGAGGGGACAATGAGCAGTTCTTC
CASSLLSLAGGDNEQFF
>TRBV7-2|-|TRBJ2-7|TRBD2
TGTGCCAGCAGCGCTACCTTACTAGCGGGGGATAGCTCCTACAATGAGCAGTACTTC
CASSATLLAGDSSYNEQYF
>TRBV7-2|-|TRBJ2-7|-
TGTGCCAGCAGCTACCTAGCGTCTGAGCAGTACTTC
CASSYLASEQYF
>TRBV7-9|few|TRBJ2-4|TRBD1
TGTGCCAGCAGCCGGACAGGGGTGATCATTCAGTACTTC
CASSRTGVIIQYF
>TRBV12-3/TRBV12-4|-|TRBJ1-5|-
TGTGCCAGCAGCGTAGAGCCCCCCCGGGGACAGCCCCAGCATTTT
CASSVEPPRGQPQHF
>TRBV9|many|TRBJ2-3|TRBD1
TGTGCCAGCAGTGCCAATGGGGACAGTAGCACAGATACGCAGTATTTT
CASSANGDSSTDTQYF
>TRBV20-1|-|TRBJ2-3|TRBD2
TGCAGTGCTAGAGATCTGGGAACTAGCGGGAGTGCAGATACGCAGTATTTT
CSARDLGTSGSADTQYF
>TRBV20-1|-|TRBJ1-6|TRBD1
TGCAGTGCCCGGGGGACAGGGAATTCACCCCTCCACTTT
CSARGTGNSPLHF
>TRBV4-3|-|TRBJ2-5|-
TGCGCCAGCAGCCAACAGCCTAGTGGAACTGAGCAGTACTTC
CASSQQPSGTEQYF
>TRBV29-1|few|TRBJ2-7|TRBD1
TGCAGCGTTGATCGACAGGGCTCCTACGAGCAGTACTTC
CSVDRQGSYEQYF
>TRBV12-3/TRBV12-4|-|TRBJ1-2|-
TGTGCCAGCAGTACTACAGGAAAGATCCATGGCTACACCTTC
CASSTTGKIHGYTF
>TRBV7-8|-|TRBJ1-1|-
TGTGCCAGCAGCGTAAGGATAAACACTGAAGCTTTCTTT
CASSVRINTEAFF
>TRBV28|-|TRBJ1-2|-
TGTGCCAGCAGTACCCTGGGAGCGAACTATGGCTACACCTTC
CASSTLGANYGYTF
>TRBV5-1|-|TRBJ2-7|TRBD2
TGCGCCAGCAGCACCCCGACTAGCGGAGAAGAGCAGTACTTC
CASSTPTSGEEQYF
>TRBV2|-|TRBJ2-7|-
TGTGCCAGCAGAGGAGACCGAGCCTACGAGCAGTACTTC
CASRGDRAYEQYF
>TRBV20-1|few|TRBJ2-7|-
TGCAGTGCTAGAGTAGGGATCTCGTACGAGCAGTACTTC
CSARVGISYEQYF
>TRBV20-1|-|TRBJ2-1|TRBD2
TGCAGTGCCAGGACTAGCCCCTCCTACAATGAGCAGTTCTTC
CSARTSPSYNEQFF
>TRBV20-1|-|TRBJ2-7|TRBD1
TGCAGTGCTAGAGATACGGGACAGCGCTACGAGCAGTACTTC
CSARDTGQRYEQYF
>TRBV7-2|-|TRBJ2-5|-
TGTGCCAGCAGCTCCGCGGTGCTGCAAGAGACCCAGTACTTC
CASSSAVLQETQYF
>TRBV28|-|TRBJ2-7|TRBD2
TGTGCCAGCAGCACTCGGTTGCGGGGGACTTCCTACGAGCAGTACTTC
CASSTRLRGTSYEQYF
>TRBV10-3|few|TRBJ2-7|TRBD1
TGTGCCATCAGCTCCACCGGGACAGGGGATCTCGGCGAGCAGTACTTC
CAISSTGTGDLGEQYF
>TRBV2|many|TRBJ1-2|-
TGTGCCAGCAGGACCGCCGATACCAGGGGCAACTATGGCTACACCTTC
CASRTADTRGNYGYTF
>TRBV11-2|-|TRBJ2-5|-
TGTGCCAGCAGCCCGGGACCGTTCTCCTACGGGCAGTACTTC
CASSPGPFSYGQYF
>TRBV28|-|TRBJ2-7|-
TGTGCCAGCAGTCCGGACAACGCCTACGAGCAGTACTTC
CASSPDNAYEQYF
>TRBV25-1|few|TRBJ2-7|-
TGTGCCAGCAGTGATCAAGGGGGTTACGAGCAGTACTTC
CASSDQGGYEQYF
>TRBV27|few|TRBJ2-3|TRBD2
TGTGCCAGCAGTTTAAGCGGGGAGGGCACAGATACGCAGTATTTT
CASSLSGEGTDTQYF
>TRBV7-9|-|TRBJ2-5|TRBD1
TGTGCCAGCGGACAGGGGCATGAGACCCAGTACTTC
CASGQGHETQYF
>TRBV3-1|-|TRBJ2-7|-
TGTGCCAGCAGCCAAGTGGGCCAGGCCTACGAGCAGTACTTC
CASSQVGQAYEQYF
>TRBV20-1|few|TRBJ2-5|TRBD1
TGCAGTGCTCCGGGACAGGGGGTTCGAGAGACCCAGTACTTC
CSAPGQGVRETQYF
>TRBV5-1|-|TRBJ2-1|TRBD2
TGCGCCAGCAGTAGCGGGAGGGCGGGCAATGAGCAGTTCTTC
CASSSGRAGNEQFF